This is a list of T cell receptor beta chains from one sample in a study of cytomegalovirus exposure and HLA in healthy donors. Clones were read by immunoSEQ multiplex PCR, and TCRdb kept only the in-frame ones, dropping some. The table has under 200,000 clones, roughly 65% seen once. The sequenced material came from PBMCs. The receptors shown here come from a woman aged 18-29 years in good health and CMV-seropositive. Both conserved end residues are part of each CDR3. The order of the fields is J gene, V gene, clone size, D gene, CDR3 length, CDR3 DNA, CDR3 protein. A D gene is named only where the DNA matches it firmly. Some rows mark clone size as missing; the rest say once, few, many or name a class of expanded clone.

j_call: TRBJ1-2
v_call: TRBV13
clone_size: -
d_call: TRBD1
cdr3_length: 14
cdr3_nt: TGTGCCAGCAGCTTACCCAACAGGGGGCGAGGCTACACCTTC
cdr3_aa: CASSLPNRGRGYTF

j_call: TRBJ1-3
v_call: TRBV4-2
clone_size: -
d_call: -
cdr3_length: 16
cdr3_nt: TGTGCCAGCAGCCAAGCCCAGGGGAATGCTGGAAACACCATATATTTT
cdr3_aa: CASSQAQGNAGNTIYF

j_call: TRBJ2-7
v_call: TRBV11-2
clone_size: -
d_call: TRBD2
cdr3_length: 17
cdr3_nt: TGTGCCAGCAGCTCCCAATTTCGGACTAGCGGGATGTACGAGCAGTACTTC
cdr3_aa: CASSSQFRTSGMYEQYF

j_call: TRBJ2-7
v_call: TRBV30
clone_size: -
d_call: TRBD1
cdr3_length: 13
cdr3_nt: TGTGCCTGGAGCTGGGACAGGGAAGGCGAGCAGTACTTC
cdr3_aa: CAWSWDREGEQYF

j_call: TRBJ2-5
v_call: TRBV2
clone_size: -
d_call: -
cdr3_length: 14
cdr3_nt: TGTGCCAGCAGTACAAGACAGATCCAAGAGACCCAGTACTTC
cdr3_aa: CASSTRQIQETQYF

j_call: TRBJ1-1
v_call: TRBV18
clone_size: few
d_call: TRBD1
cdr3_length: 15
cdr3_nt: TGTGCCAGCTCACCGATGGGACAGCCTAACACTGAAGCTTTCTTT
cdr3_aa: CASSPMGQPNTEAFF

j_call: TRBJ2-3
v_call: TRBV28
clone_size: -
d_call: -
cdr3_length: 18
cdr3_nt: TGTGCCAGCAGTCCCATAAAGACGGGAGAGTTTAGCACAGATACGCAGTATTTT
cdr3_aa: CASSPIKTGEFSTDTQYF

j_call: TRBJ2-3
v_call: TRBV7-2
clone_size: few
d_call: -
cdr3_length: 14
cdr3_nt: TGTGCCAGCAGCCCTACCCCGGACTATAATACGCAGTATTTT
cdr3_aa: CASSPTPDYNTQYF

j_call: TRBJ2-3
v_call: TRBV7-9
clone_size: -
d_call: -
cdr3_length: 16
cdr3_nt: TGTGCCAGCAGACCCCCGGTAGGACTCAGCACAGATACGCAGTATTTT
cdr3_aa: CASRPPVGLSTDTQYF

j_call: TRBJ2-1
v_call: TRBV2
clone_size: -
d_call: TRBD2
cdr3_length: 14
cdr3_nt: TGTGCCATCCGGCGGGCTAGCGGGGCGGGTGAGCAGTTCTTC
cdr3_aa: CAIRRASGAGEQFF

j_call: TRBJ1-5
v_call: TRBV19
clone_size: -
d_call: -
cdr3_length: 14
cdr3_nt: TGTGCCAGTAGTATACGGGATGGCAATCAGCCCCAGCATTTT
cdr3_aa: CASSIRDGNQPQHF

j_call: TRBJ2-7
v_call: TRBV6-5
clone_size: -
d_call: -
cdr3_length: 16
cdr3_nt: TGTGCCAGCAGTTACTCCGTAGTCGGAGAGACCTACGAGCAGTACTTC
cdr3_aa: CASSYSVVGETYEQYF

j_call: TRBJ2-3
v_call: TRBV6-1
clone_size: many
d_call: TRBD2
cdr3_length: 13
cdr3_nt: TGTGCCAGCAGAGGACTAGCTACAGATACGCAGTATTTT
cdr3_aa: CASRGLATDTQYF

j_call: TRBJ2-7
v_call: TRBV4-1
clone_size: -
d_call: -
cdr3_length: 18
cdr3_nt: TGCGCCAGCAGCCAAGAGACGCTCGGGGGATTGGCTCACTACGAGCAGTACTTC
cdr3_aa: CASSQETLGGLAHYEQYF

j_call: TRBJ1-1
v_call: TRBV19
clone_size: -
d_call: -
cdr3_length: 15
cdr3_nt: TGTGCCAGCGAAAGCTCAGGGAGGGGGAACACTGAAGCTTTCTTT
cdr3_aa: CASESSGRGNTEAFF

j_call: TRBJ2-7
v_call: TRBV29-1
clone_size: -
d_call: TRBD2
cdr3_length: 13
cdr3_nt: TGCAGCGGCCTCCTAGCGGGAGCTTTCGAGCAGTACTTC
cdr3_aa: CSGLLAGAFEQYF

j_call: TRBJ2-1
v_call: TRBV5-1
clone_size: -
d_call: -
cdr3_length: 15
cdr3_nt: TGCGCCAGCAGCTTGCGTTTTGGGGGGGCGAATGAGCAGTTCTTC
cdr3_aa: CASSLRFGGANEQFF

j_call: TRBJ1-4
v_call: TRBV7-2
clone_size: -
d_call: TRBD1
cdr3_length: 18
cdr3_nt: TGTGCCAGCAGCTCTAAACCCCACAGGGGGGGGTCTAATGAAAAACTGTTTTTT
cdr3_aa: CASSSKPHRGGSNEKLFF

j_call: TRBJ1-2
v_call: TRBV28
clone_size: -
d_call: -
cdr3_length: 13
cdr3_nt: TGTGCCAGCAGTTTAGTAGTAACCTATGGCTACACCTTC
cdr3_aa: CASSLVVTYGYTF

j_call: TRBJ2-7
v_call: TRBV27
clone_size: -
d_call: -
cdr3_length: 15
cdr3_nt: TGTGCCAGCACCCTACTTCGGGGATCCTCCTACGAGCAGTACTTC
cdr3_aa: CASTLLRGSSYEQYF

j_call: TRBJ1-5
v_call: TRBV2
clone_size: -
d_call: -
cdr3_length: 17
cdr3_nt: TGTGCCAGCAGCCCACCATCATCATACAGGGTAAATCAGCCCCAGCATTTT
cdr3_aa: CASSPPSSYRVNQPQHF

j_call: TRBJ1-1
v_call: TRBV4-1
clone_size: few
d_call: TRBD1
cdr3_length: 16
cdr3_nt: TGCGCCAGCAGCCAAGATGGAGGGGGCGGTTGGTTTGTGACTTTCTTT
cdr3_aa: CASSQDGGGGWFVTFF

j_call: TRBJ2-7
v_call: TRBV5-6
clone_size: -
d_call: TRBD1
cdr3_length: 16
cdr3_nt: TGTGCCAGCAGCAAAAACCTGGGGACAGGCTCCTACGAGCAGTACTTC
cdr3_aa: CASSKNLGTGSYEQYF

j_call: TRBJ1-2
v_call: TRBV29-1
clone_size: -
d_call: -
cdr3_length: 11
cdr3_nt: TGCAGCGTTAACAGGGACTATGGCTACACCTTC
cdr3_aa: CSVNRDYGYTF

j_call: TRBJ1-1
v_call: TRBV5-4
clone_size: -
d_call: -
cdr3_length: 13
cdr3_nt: TGTGCCAGCAGCTTGACAGGGTACACTGAAGCTTTCTTT
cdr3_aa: CASSLTGYTEAFF

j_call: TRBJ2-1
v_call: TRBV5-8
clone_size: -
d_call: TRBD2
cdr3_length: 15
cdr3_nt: TGTGCCAGCAGCTTGGAGGGCGGGGGGGCAGCTGAGCAGTTCTTC
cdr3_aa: CASSLEGGGAAEQFF

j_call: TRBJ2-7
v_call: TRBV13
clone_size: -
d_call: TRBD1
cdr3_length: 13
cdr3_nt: TGTGCCAGCAGCTTCGGGACAGCCTACGAGCAGTACTTC
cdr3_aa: CASSFGTAYEQYF

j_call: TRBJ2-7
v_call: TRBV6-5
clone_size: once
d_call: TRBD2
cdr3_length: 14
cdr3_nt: TGTGCCAGCAGTCCGACGACTAGCGGGGCGGGGCAGTACTTC
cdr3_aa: CASSPTTSGAGQYF

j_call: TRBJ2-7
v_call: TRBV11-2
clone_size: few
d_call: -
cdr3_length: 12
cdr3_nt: TGTGCCAGCAGCTTAGAACAGACGAGGCAGTACTTC
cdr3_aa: CASSLEQTRQYF

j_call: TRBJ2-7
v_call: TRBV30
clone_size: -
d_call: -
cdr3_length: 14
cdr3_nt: TGTGCCCGGAGTGGGGGGCGAGGCCGAGGAGAGCAGTACTTC
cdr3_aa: CARSGGRGRGEQYF

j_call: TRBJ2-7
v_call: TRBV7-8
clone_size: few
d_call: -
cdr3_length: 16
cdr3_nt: TGTGCCAGCAGTCCCCTTGCCCTTGGGGGGAGCTACGAGCAGTACTTC
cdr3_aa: CASSPLALGGSYEQYF

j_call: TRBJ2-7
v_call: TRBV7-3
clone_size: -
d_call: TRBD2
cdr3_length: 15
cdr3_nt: TGTGCCAGCAGCTTAGCTAGCGGGGGTCAGGGTGAGCAGTACTTC
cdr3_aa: CASSLASGGQGEQYF

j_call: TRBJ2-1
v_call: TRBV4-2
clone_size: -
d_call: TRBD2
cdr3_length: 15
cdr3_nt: TGTGCCAGCAGCCAAGGGACTAGCGGGAGGGATGAGCAGTTCTTC
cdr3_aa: CASSQGTSGRDEQFF

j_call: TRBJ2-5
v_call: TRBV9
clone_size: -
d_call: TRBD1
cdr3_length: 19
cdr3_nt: TGTGCCAGCAGCGGAGGGGACAGCTTTCTAGGATCGTACCAAGAGACCCAGTACTTC
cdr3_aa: CASSGGDSFLGSYQETQYF

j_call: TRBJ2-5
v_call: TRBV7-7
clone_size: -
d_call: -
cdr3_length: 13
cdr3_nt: TGTGCTAGCAGCCGGTGGGACAAAGAGACCCAGTACTTC
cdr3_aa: CASSRWDKETQYF

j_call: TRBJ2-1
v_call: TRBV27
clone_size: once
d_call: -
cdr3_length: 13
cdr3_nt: TGTGCCAGCAGTTTAGGGGCCCTCAATGAGCAGTTCTTC
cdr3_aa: CASSLGALNEQFF

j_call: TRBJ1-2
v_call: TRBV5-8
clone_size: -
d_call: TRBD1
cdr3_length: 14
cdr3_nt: TGTGCCAGCAGCTTCGGGACAGGGATATATGGCTACACCTTC
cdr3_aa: CASSFGTGIYGYTF